This T cell receptor beta chain was sequenced in a study of T cells in Graves' hyperthyroidism and ophthalmopathy (dated by TCRdb to between 2019 and 2020). Broadly, across the study: Peripheral blood was sampled at the time of initial diagnosis, prior to any treatment. The study also compared thyroid tissue and blood T-cell repertoires from more than five Graves' hyperthyroidism patients. Following sampling, methimazole starting at 30 mg daily was given to hyperthyroidism patients, and high-dose intravenous methylprednisolone was given to ophthalmopathy patients. Whether ophthalmopathy could be predicted prospectively was tested in an independent validation cohort made up of some 20 hyperthyroidism patients plus 17 patients who later progressed to ophthalmopathy. TCR Vbeta CDR3 sequencing of 140 or so peripheral blood samples (43 ophthalmopathy, 75 to 80 hyperthyroidism and approximately 17 progressor patients) is reported in the paper. A discovery cohort of approximately 97 patients, about 43 with Graves' ophthalmopathy and 55 to 65 with stable Graves' hyperthyroidism, was used to find distinguishing TCR V-J signatures. The roughly 90 discovery patients were divided at random into training and test sets in a 7:3 ratio.

The TCR beta CDR3 regions were amplified from the RNA transcripts. A first-round RT-PCR of the TCR CDR3 used the HTBI primer set with the Qiagen OneStep RT-PCR kit. Libraries were constructed in a second round of multiplex PCR, after which size selection and purification were performed. Paired-end sequencing of the libraries was performed with 100 bp reads on an Illumina HiSeq2000. Per the source publication's procedure: SOAPnuke was used to process the raw data, throwing out any read that contained adapters or uncalled bases, had a mean Phred below 15, or lacked an exact constant-primer or identifier match. High-quality paired reads were merged with COPE v1.2.5, and unique nucleotide sequences were defined as clonotypes. MiTCR v1.1 was used to align clonotypes to the IMGT TRBV, TRBD and TRBJ reference segments. The analysis was restricted to V-J combinations with a frequency above 0.0001, which together covered 99% to 99.2% of the repertoires. A TCS score was defined as the ratio of F50 (clonal expansion) to E x V (chaos), with BLOSUM62-based TCRdist applied between CDR3 peptides within each V-J. Welch's t-statistics and random forest reduced several hundred V-J features to around 14, which were used in a naive Bayes classifier (R e1071). TCRdb handled the public reads itself, with Q25 trimming in fastp and clone calling in MiXCR, and kept productive beta chains. Each record represents a unique CDR3 protein, reported with the most common genes and DNA among its rows. The V and J calls were determined by TCRdb, not by the authors. For this sample the table gives about 600,000 distinct CDR3 sequences, of which approximately 15% were detected only once. Clones ranked in the top ten supply 6.5% to 9% of the sample.

Ophthalmopathy patients had moderately to severely active disease, with a Clinical Activity Score of 3 or more, a NOSPECS grade of 4 or more, and a disease duration of less than 3 months. Exclusion was applied to patients with uncontrolled infections, other autoimmune diseases, pregnancy or lactation. Diagnoses relied on clinical symptoms, serum thyroxine and TRAb, thyroid ultrasound and orbital computed tomography. Ficoll-Paque density gradient centrifugation was used to isolate PBMCs from about 9.4 ml of fresh peripheral blood. Total RNA was extracted with Trizol reagent, and quality was checked on an Agilent 2100 Bioanalyzer. In this sample, this clonotype turned up many times. The clone's antigen remains unknown. Per-nucleotide qualities are absent, and no much larger clonotype sits a single base away. Including cysteine and phenylalanine, the CDR3 has 13 amino acids. Of all the DNA, just the CDR3 is kept, 39 bases in frame from base 1. V and J are trimmed by 2 bases and 7 bases, and the gene matches miss 1 base of the junction. CDR1 and CDR2 are read off the germline V gene as MNHNS and SASEGT.

General conclusions and limits of the study: In validation, progression to ophthalmopathy was predicted by the model with roughly 71% sensitivity and roughly 76% specificity, a median of approximately 6.5 months before onset. Most expanded thyroid clonotypes (frequency above 0.001) were also found in blood, which suggests that blood repertoires may mirror thyroid immune responses. A 13 V-J signature model separated ophthalmopathy from stable hyperthyroidism, with around 91% sensitivity and 81.08% specificity in cross-validation and 80%/75% in testing. Sample size was not statistically predetermined, and investigators were not blinded to group allocation.

This TCR was sampled from a young woman with Graves' ophthalmopathy. Sequenced: blood. Recombination linked TRBV6-1 to TRBJ1-5; TRBD1 aligns with 8 central bases. The DNA sequence reads TGTGCCAGCAGTGAACAGGGGGCACAGCCCCAGCATTTT. This codes for CASSEQGAQPQHF.